The 6 T cell receptor beta chains presented below share a single source sample, sequenced in a study of blood T cell repertoires in COVID-19. Method: immunoSEQ multiplex PCR; TCRdb's copy keeps in-frame clones and lacks some. The data show tens of thousands of clones, more than 85% seen once. Source material: peripheral blood. The source is a human donor with active COVID-19. The donor label of this sample is uncertain.

The chain couples TRBV6-2 or TRBV6-3 to TRBJ2-6; D is perhaps TRBD1 (5 bases). Germline loops: CDR1 MNHEY, CDR2 SVGEGT. V dropped 4 bases and J dropped 3 bases, with 7 bases sitting between them. This CDR3 spans 14 amino acids. CDR3 sequence reads: CASSFRGGANVLTF. The CDR3 DNA reads TGTGCCAGCAGTTTTAGGGGTGGGGCCAACGTCCTGACTTTC.

The gene calls are TRBV6-5 and TRBJ1-5, with a weak D call TRBD1 (6 bases). From germline, CDR1 is MNHEY and CDR2 SVGAGI. V lost 2 bases and J 3 bases, leaving 8 bases between the germline ends. The CDR3 totals 14 residues. CDR3 DNA: TGTGCCAGCAGTTACAGGACAGCCAATCAGCCCCAGCATTTT. Amino acids: CASSYRTANQPQHF.

V gene TRBV2 combines with J gene TRBJ2-3, with TRBD2 matching over 10 bases. Germline assignment: CDR1 SNHLY and CDR2 FYNNEI. This CDR3 is 13 amino acids long. Germline trimming cut 10 bases from V and 2 bases from J; bases unmatched to any gene: 3. CDR3 nucleotide sequence: TGTGCCATTACTAGCGGGACCACAGATACGCAGTATTTT. Translated: CAITSGTTDTQYF.

J is TRBJ2-1 and V is TRBV13; 13 positions agree with TRBD2. The CDR3 loop spans 21 amino acids. The germline CDR1 and CDR2 sequences are PRHDT and FYEKMQ (reference sequence). The V segment lost 1 base and the J segment 0 bases; nucleotides outside the gene matches: 12. Here the CDR3 reads CASSLASPGLAGKSSYNEQFF. CDR3 sequence (DNA): TGTGCCAGCAGCTTAGCCAGTCCGGGACTAGCGGGAAAGAGCTCCTACAATGAGCAGTTCTTC.

The chain employs TRBV28 and TRBJ1-3; TRBD1 is a possible D gene (5 bases). Germline V gene data show CDR1 as MDHEN and CDR2 as SYDVKM. The CDR3 has 17 amino acids. Trimming stripped 4 bases from V and 0 bases from J, with 16 bases between. The CDR3 reads CASSSPSGANSGNTIYF. CDR3 nucleotides: TGTGCCAGCAGTTCCCCGTCTGGGGCGAACTCTGGAAACACCATATATTTT.

This chain's CDR3 is CATSGPGTGGSEQYF. In nucleotides, the CDR3 is TGTGCCACCAGTGGACCCGGGACAGGGGGCAGCGAGCAGTACTTC. V is TRBV24-1 and J is TRBJ2-7; 12 bases are a match to TRBD1. The CDR3 is made up of 15 amino acids. Germline loops: CDR1 KGHDR, CDR2 SFDVKD. V shed 5 bases, J shed 6 bases, and the junction held 7 bases outside the gene matches.